Listed below are T cell receptor beta chains from one sample, sequenced in a study of T cells in Graves' hyperthyroidism and ophthalmopathy. TCRdb processed the multiplex PCR reads anew with MiXCR; each CDR3 protein has one entry. The sample contains about 380,000 distinct CDR3 sequences, about 15% of which appear only once. The sample consisted of blood. The source is an older woman with Graves' hyperthyroidism. CDR3s include the opening cysteine and the closing phenylalanine or tryptophan. D genes are given only for firm matches. Clone size appears in some rows only: once, few, many, or a class for an expanded clone.

J gene | V gene | clone size | D gene | CDR3 protein | CDR3 DNA
TRBJ2-1 | TRBV7-8 | many | TRBD2 | CASSPRTGTSGYDEQFF | TGTGCCAGCAGCCCACGCACCGGGACTAGCGGTTACGATGAGCAGTTCTTC
TRBJ2-7 | TRBV18 | many | TRBD1 | CASSPEGAGYEQYF | TGTGCCAGCTCACCAGAGGGGGCGGGCTACGAGCAGTACTTC
TRBJ1-1 | TRBV18 | many | . | CASSPRAAEAFF | TGTGCCAGCTCACCACGGGCGGCTGAAGCTTTCTTT
TRBJ2-5 | TRBV9 | . | TRBD2 | CASSVGLAGRETQYF | TGTGCCAGCAGCGTGGGACTAGCGGGGAGAGAGACCCAGTACTTC
TRBJ1-1 | TRBV6-1 | . | . | CASSAPGTEAFF | TGTGCCAGCAGCGCTCCGGGCACTGAAGCTTTCTTT
TRBJ2-5 | TRBV12-3/TRBV12-4 | . | TRBD1 | CASSSATGTRETQYF | TGTGCCAGCAGTTCCGCGACAGGGACCAGGGAGACCCAGTACTTC
TRBJ2-1 | TRBV5-5 | few | . | CASSLAPEFEQFF | TGTGCCAGCAGCTTGGCTCCGGAATTTGAGCAGTTCTTC
TRBJ1-4 | TRBV20-1 | few | . | CSAAQGATNEKLFF | TGCAGTGCTGCACAGGGAGCAACTAATGAAAAACTGTTTTTT
TRBJ2-5 | TRBV3-1 | many | . | CASSPLRGMETQYF | TGTGCCAGCAGCCCCCTCCGGGGGATGGAGACCCAGTACTTC
TRBJ2-7 | TRBV5-1 | many | . | CASSPMGGANNYEQYF | TGCGCCAGCAGCCCCATGGGGGGGGCGAACAACTACGAGCAGTACTTC
TRBJ1-5 | TRBV7-8 | many | . | CASSDLAVWGGKANQPQHF | TGTGCCAGCAGCGATCTAGCTGTATGGGGGGGGAAGGCCAATCAGCCCCAGCATTTT
TRBJ2-1 | TRBV27 | many | TRBD1 | CATRQGYNEQFF | TGTGCCACACGACAGGGTTACAATGAGCAGTTCTTC
TRBJ2-7 | TRBV28 | few | . | CASIRAGGNEQYF | TGTGCCAGCATCCGGGCTGGGGGCAATGAGCAGTACTTC
TRBJ2-7 | TRBV28 | many | TRBD1 | CASSFPRTGRSYEQYF | TGTGCCAGCAGTTTTCCCCGGACAGGCAGGAGTTACGAGCAGTACTTC
TRBJ2-1 | TRBV28 | few | . | CASSSASHEQFF | TGTGCCAGCAGTTCCGCCTCGCATGAGCAGTTCTTC
TRBJ2-1 | TRBV12-3/TRBV12-4 | many | . | CAQTRWGSEQFF | TGTGCCCAAACCCGGTGGGGGAGTGAGCAGTTCTTC
TRBJ2-5 | TRBV11-2 | . | . | CASSLGGEPQYF | TGTGCCAGCAGCTTAGGAGGAGAGCCCCAGTACTTC
TRBJ1-1 | TRBV5-1 | many | . | CASSLGTENTEAFF | TGCGCCAGCAGCTTGGGTACGGAGAACACTGAAGCTTTCTTT
TRBJ1-1 | TRBV19 | many | . | CASSIRRANTEAFF | TGTGCCAGTAGTATCAGGAGGGCGAACACTGAAGCTTTCTTT
TRBJ2-1 | TRBV5-8 | few | . | CASSSPSTEGNEQFF | TGTGCCAGCAGCTCGCCTTCGACCGAGGGCAATGAGCAGTTCTTC
TRBJ2-7 | TRBV27 | few | TRBD1 | CASSKQGARNYEQYF | TGTGCCAGCAGTAAACAGGGGGCGCGAAACTACGAGCAGTACTTC
TRBJ1-1 | TRBV3-1 | many | TRBD1 | CASSPRQGPAFF | TGTGCCAGCAGCCCCCGACAGGGCCCAGCTTTCTTT
TRBJ2-1 | TRBV20-1 | . | TRBD2 | CSARGDSFLGTSVSGGNEQFF | TGCAGTGCTAGAGGAGACTCTTTCCTTGGGACTAGCGTCTCCGGGGGCAATGAGCAGTTCTTC
TRBJ2-7 | TRBV30 | few | TRBD1 | CAWRSGTGGTYEQYF | TGTGCCTGGAGGAGCGGGACAGGGGGTACCTACGAGCAGTACTTC
TRBJ2-7 | TRBV5-1 | many | . | CASSLARLADPQYF | TGCGCCAGCAGCTTGGCCCGGTTAGCGGATCCGCAGTACTTC
TRBJ2-7 | TRBV7-8 | many | TRBD2 | CASSQRTSGSSYEQYF | TGTGCCAGCAGCCAAAGGACTAGCGGGAGTTCCTACGAGCAGTACTTC
TRBJ1-2 | TRBV6-1 | many | . | CASRVGTYGYTF | TGTGCCAGCAGGGTGGGGACCTATGGCTACACCTTC
TRBJ1-2 | TRBV4-2 | few | TRBD1 | CASSQGRDRVAGYTF | TGTGCCAGCAGCCAAGGTCGGGACAGGGTAGCTGGCTACACCTTC
TRBJ1-5 | TRBV19 | . | . | CASSIEGFQPQHF | TGTGCCAGTAGTATAGAGGGGTTCCAGCCCCAGCATTTT
TRBJ2-3 | TRBV20-1 | many | . | CSARILASHTASTDTQYF | TGCAGTGCTAGAATCTTGGCCAGCCACACTGCTAGCACAGATACGCAGTATTTT
TRBJ1-5 | TRBV20-1 | many | . | CSARVQGGQPQHF | TGCAGTGCTAGAGTACAGGGTGGTCAGCCCCAGCATTTT
TRBJ2-3 | TRBV7-3 | many | TRBD2 | CASSQGLAVSTDTQYF | TGTGCCAGCAGCCAGGGACTAGCGGTTAGCACAGATACGCAGTATTTT
TRBJ2-5 | TRBV6-1 | once | TRBD2 | CAPKGLLAGEETQYF | TGTGCCCCTAAGGGGCTACTAGCGGGAGAAGAGACCCAGTACTTC